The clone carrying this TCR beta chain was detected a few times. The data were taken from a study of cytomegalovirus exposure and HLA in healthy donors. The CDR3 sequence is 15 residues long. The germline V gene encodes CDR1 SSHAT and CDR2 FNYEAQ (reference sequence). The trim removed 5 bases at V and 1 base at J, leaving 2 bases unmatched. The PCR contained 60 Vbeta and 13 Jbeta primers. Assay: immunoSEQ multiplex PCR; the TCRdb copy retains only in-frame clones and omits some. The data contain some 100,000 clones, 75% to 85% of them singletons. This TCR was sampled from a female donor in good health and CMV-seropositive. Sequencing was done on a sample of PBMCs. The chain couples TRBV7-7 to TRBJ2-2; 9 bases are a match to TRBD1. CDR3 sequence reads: CASSPGQGNTGELFF. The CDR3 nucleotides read TGTGCCAGCAGCCCGGGACAGGGGAACACCGGGGAGCTGTTTTTT.